Below, 23 T cell receptor beta chains from the same sample are listed, as sequenced in a study of lymphopenia after photon versus proton radiotherapy (dated by TCRdb to between 2017 and 2020). The library was made by the immunoSEQ multiplex PCR assay. TCRdb stores this immuneACCESS table with in-frame sequences only. Part of the clones is absent; in the studies checked, under half of the shortfall reflects unresolved V genes, and no reason is known for the rest. A total of 50,000 to 75,000 clones appear in this sample, 86% of them only once. The top ten hold about 2% of the sample. The source material was peripheral blood, sampled from a patient treated with photon-based radiotherapy. The receptor source for this set is a man aged 35 to 55 with gastric cancer.

The chain carries TRBV6-5 and TRBJ2-5; possible D gene TRBD1, 5 bases. Germline values: CDR1 MNHEY, CDR2 SVGAGI. The CDR3 covers 15 residues. V was pared by 4 bases and J by 2 bases, with 14 bases between. DNA for the CDR3: TGTGCCAGCAGTTCCCGCGTGGGGCCGCAAGAGACCCAGTACTTC. Translating gives CASSSRVGPQETQYF.

The chain has TRBV5-1 and TRBJ2-5; tentatively, D is TRBD1 (6 bases). CDR3 length: 16 residues. V dropped 0 bases and J dropped 7 bases, with 19 bases sitting between them. Germline CDR1 is SGHRS and CDR2 is YFSETQ. The CDR3: CASSLGGQPAEGTQYF. CDR3 nucleotide sequence: TGCGCCAGCAGCTTGGGCGGACAGCCGGCCGAAGGGACCCAGTACTTC.

The chain links TRBV4-3 to TRBJ1-6, with a possible D match to TRBD1 (5 bases). Germline loops: CDR1 LGHNA, CDR2 YSLEER. This CDR3 is built from 16 residues. Trimming removed 0 bases from V and 9 bases from J, with 15 bases in between. Here the CDR3 DNA reads TGCGCCAGCAGCCAAGATTTGGGGGGAAGGGGTTCACCCCTCCACTTT. Translation: CASSQDLGGRGSPLHF.

This chain connects TRBV5-1 to TRBJ2-1; the match to TRBD2 covers 7 bases. With V trimmed by 4 bases and J by 0 bases, 1 base remained unmatched. CDR1 is SGHRS, CDR2 YFSETQ, per germline. CDR3 length: 14 residues. The CDR3 loop reads CASSPGGSYNEQFF. CDR3 coding DNA: TGCGCCAGCAGCCCGGGGGGCTCCTACAATGAGCAGTTCTTC.

Relative to its sample, this clone is medium-sized. This chain uses TRBV7-9 with TRBJ2-1, with TRBD1 matching over 7 bases. The CDR3 spans 14 residues. J lost 3 bases, V lost 8 bases, and 7 bases had no gene match. Germline V CDR1 and CDR2: SEHNR, FQNEAQ (reference sequence). The CDR3 region has the DNA TGTGCCAGCGGCGGACAGGCAGGCTACAATGAGCAGTTCTTC. Amino acids: CASGGQAGYNEQFF.

The genes are TRBV2 and TRBJ2-7; 9 nucleotides agree with TRBD1. The CDR3 has 14 amino acids. Germline-derived CDR1 and CDR2 are SNHLY and FYNNEI. V shed 8 bases, J shed 5 bases, and the junction held 10 bases outside the gene matches. CDR3 protein: CASFSQQGADEQYF. In DNA form, the CDR3 reads TGTGCCAGCTTTTCCCAACAGGGGGCGGACGAGCAGTACTTC.

This chain links TRBV7-6 with TRBJ1-1, with a tentative D call TRBD1 (6 bases). Germline CDR1 and CDR2: SGHVS and FNYEAQ. V lost 4 bases, J lost 0 bases, and 12 bases lay in between. This CDR3 spans 15 amino acids. The chain's CDR3 is CASSYRTEMNTEAFF. The CDR3 DNA follows: TGTGCCAGCAGCTATAGGACAGAAATGAACACTGAAGCTTTCTTT.

The rearrangement links TRBV4-1 to TRBJ1-4, with D uncertain. Germline CDR1 reads MGHRA; CDR2 reads YSYEKL. With 1 base removed from V and 4 bases from J, the gap between germline ends came to 13 bases. The CDR3 is 16 amino acids. CDR3 DNA: TGCGCCAGCAGCCAAGGCCCCGCACAGAATAATGAAAAACTGTTTTTT. Protein: CASSQGPAQNNEKLFF.

The chain uses TRBV9 and TRBJ1-2, with D perhaps matching TRBD1 (6 bases). The CDR3 runs 13 residues. Looked up from germline, CDR1 is SGDLS and CDR2 is YYNGEE. V was cut by 5 bases and J by 4 bases, with 12 bases left in between. CDR3 sequence reads: CASRIQGSYGYTF. In DNA, the CDR3 is TGTGCCAGCAGAATACAGGGTAGCTATGGCTACACCTTC.

This clone is a singleton in its sample. The chain employs TRBV19 and TRBJ2-3, with 13 positions matching TRBD2. Germline lookup yields CDR1 LNHDA and CDR2 SQIVND (reference sequence). V was clipped by 9 bases and J by 3 bases; unmatched bases: 9. CDR3 length equals 16 residues. CDR3 DNA sequence: TGTGCCAGCCCTCCGACTAGCGGGGGGCTAACAGATACGCAGTATTTT. Amino acid sequence: CASPPTSGGLTDTQYF.

The chain recombines TRBV7-2 with TRBJ2-3, with 11 bases matching TRBD2. V lost 3 bases, J lost 5 bases, and 4 bases stayed unmatched. This CDR3 has 15 residues. Germline V gene sequence: CDR1 SGHTA, CDR2 FQGNSA. The CDR3 coding sequence is TGTGCCAGCAGCTTTAGCGGGGGGGCGGGAGATACGCAGTATTTT. Amino acid sequence: CASSFSGGAGDTQYF.

The chain has TRBV5-1 and TRBJ1-2; D is ambiguous. CDR1 is SGHRS, CDR2 YFSETQ, per germline. V lost 0 bases, J lost 2 bases, and 8 bases lay in between. This CDR3 has 14 residues. The CDR3 nucleotides read TGCGCCAGCAGCTTGGCTTTGGCCAACTATGGCTACACCTTC. This gives the protein CASSLALANYGYTF.

CDR3 DNA sequence: TGTGCCAGCAGTGGACTAGCGGGGGGCCCAGATACGCAGTATTTT. Residues: CASSGLAGGPDTQYF. The gene calls are TRBV6-4 and TRBJ2-3; 13 positions match TRBD2. CDR1 and CDR2 from the germline V gene are MRHNA and SNTAGT. The CDR3 has 15 amino acids. V shed 4 bases and J 4 bases; nucleotides not matched to a gene: 2.

The chain carries TRBV7-3 and TRBJ2-7; 11 bases are shared with TRBD1. The CDR3 has 13 residues. CDR1 and CDR2 (germline): SGHTA, FQGTGA. Trimming removed 4 bases from V and 6 bases from J; junction bases left unmatched: 2. CDR3 residues: CASSSGTGGEQYF. The CDR3 DNA is TGTGCCAGCAGCTCAGGGACAGGGGGCGAGCAGTACTTC.

V and J are TRBV7-2 and TRBJ1-1; TRBD1 matches at 7 bases. The CDR3 sequence is 16 residues long. The V gene end was trimmed by 6 bases and the J gene end by 0 bases; junction bases not matched to a gene: 10. CDR1 and CDR2 from the germline V gene are SGHTA and FQGNSA. Here the CDR3 reads CASRLTGLTMNTEAFF. The CDR3 region has the DNA TGTGCCAGCAGGTTGACAGGGTTGACTATGAACACTGAAGCTTTCTTT. Complete variable domain (other parts from reference TRBV7-2 and TRBJ1-1): GAGVSQSPSNKVTEKGKDVELRCDPISGHTALYWYRQSLGQGLEFLIYFQGNSAPDKSGLPSDRFSAERTGGSVSTLTIQRTQQEDSAVYLCASRLTGLTMNTEAFFGQGTRLTVV.

This sequence joins TRBV30 and TRBJ1-3; maybe TRBD1 (6 bases). This CDR3 region has 15 residues. The V gene's germline CDR1 is GTSNPN and CDR2 SVGIG (reference sequence). V gave up 4 bases and J gave up 1 base, with 14 bases separating them. CDR3 nucleotides: TGTGCCTGGATCCCTATTGACAGGTCTGGAAACACCATATATTTT. Residues: CAWIPIDRSGNTIYF.

The J gene is TRBJ1-2, the V gene TRBV29-1; the D is unclear. CDR1 and CDR2 from the germline V gene are SQVTM and ANQGSEA. CDR3 length equals 11 residues. Trimming removed 5 bases from V and 2 bases from J, with 6 bases in between. The DNA of the CDR3 is TGCAGCGTTTCACAGAACTATGGCTACACCTTC. It is translated as CSVSQNYGYTF.

This chain links TRBV5-4 with TRBJ1-5, with 8 positions matching TRBD1. The ends lost 4 bases at V and 0 bases at J; junction bases unmatched: 6. CDR1 is SGHNT, CDR2 YYREEE, per germline (reference sequence). This CDR3 region has 16 residues. Written as DNA, the CDR3 is TGTGCCAGCAGCCAAGGGGACAGGTATAGCAATCAGCCCCAGCATTTT. It codes for CASSQGDRYSNQPQHF.

The chain links TRBV11-2 to TRBJ2-1; D ambiguous. The CDR3 totals 13 residues. CDR1 is SGHAT, CDR2 FQNNGV, per germline. The germline V and J ends were trimmed by 0 bases and 9 bases, with 9 bases remaining between them. CDR3 nucleotides: TGTGCCAGCAGCTTAGATCGAAAGTTTGAGCAGTTCTTC. Its translation: CASSLDRKFEQFF.

The chain combines TRBV7-2 with TRBJ2-7, with 7 bases aligning to TRBD1. V shed 0 bases and J 2 bases; nucleotides not matched to a gene: 7. The germline CDR1 and CDR2 sequences are SGHTA and FQGNSA. The length of the CDR3 is 16 residues. CDR3 nucleotides: TGTGCCAGCAGCTTAGCCTCGACAGGGTCTACCTACGAGCAGTACTTC. This codes for CASSLASTGSTYEQYF.

This clone has only a few counts. This chain joins TRBV18 and TRBJ1-3, with TRBD1 as a possible D gene (5 bases). This CDR3 comprises 14 residues. Germline assignment: CDR1 KGHSH and CDR2 LQKENI. The V gene lost 2 bases and the J gene lost 3 bases, with 8 bases spanning the gap. DNA of the CDR3: TGTGCCAGCTCACCAATGGGGGTTGGAAACACCATATATTTT. The encoded protein is CASSPMGVGNTIYF.

The CDR3 DNA reads TGTGCCAGCAGCGTCGGACCCAAAGGGGCAGGGGAAAAACTGTTTTTT. It encodes CASSVGPKGAGEKLFF. The chain has TRBV9 and TRBJ1-4; possibly TRBD1 for D (5 bases). The CDR3 has 16 residues. The germline V gene encodes CDR1 SGDLS and CDR2 YYNGEE. Trimming left V 2 bases short and J 8 bases short, with 19 bases between.

V usage is TRBV6-5 and J usage is TRBJ2-7, with D perhaps matching TRBD1 (7 bases). Trimming cost V 0 bases and J 2 bases, with 11 bases left between them. The CDR3 consists of 15 residues. Germline-derived CDR1 and CDR2 are MNHEY and SVGAGI. The CDR3 DNA sequence: TGTGCCAGCAGTTACTCGGCAGGGGGGCCCTACGAGCAGTACTTC. The encoded protein is CASSYSAGGPYEQYF.